This T cell receptor (beta chain) is drawn from a study of blood T cells in healthy people across ages. The study's findings and limits: Among T cells, TCR beta diversity per million cells dropped roughly linearly as age rose. Naive T cell percentage strongly correlated with TCR beta diversity. The study lacked donor CMV status, which possibly confounded expanded clonotype changes.

The authors ran a second PCR of roughly 7 to 11 cycles using a sample-barcoded 5' primer and a J-beta primer mix. TCRdb processed the 5' RACE reads anew with MiXCR; each CDR3 protein has one entry. The sample yields under 1 million distinct CDR3 sequences, around two fifths seen once. Germline V CDR1 and CDR2: SEHNR, FQNEAQ (reference sequence). V lost 6 bases, J lost 4 bases, and 4 bases stayed unmatched. The CDR3 totals 14 residues. This clonotype has just one count. No antigen is known for it. Total RNA extracted from each sample amounted to at least 5 micrograms. The rearrangement uses TRBV7-9 and TRBJ2-1; 9 bases are shared with TRBD2. The material sequenced was blood. The clonotype originates from a man in his 60s in good health. CDR3 DNA: TGTGCCAGCAGTACTAGCGGGCATTACAATGAGCAGTTCTTC. Translated: CASSTSGHYNEQFF.